One sample yielded the 23 T cell receptor beta chains listed below, sequenced in a study of cytomegalovirus exposure and HLA in healthy donors. TCRdb's copy holds only in-frame clones and misses some; the assay was immunoSEQ multiplex PCR. The profile shows tens of thousands of clones, about 96% of them singletons. Sequencing was done on a sample of PBMCs. These receptor sequences come from a man younger than 30 in good health and CMV-seronegative.

The chain uses TRBV4-1 and TRBJ1-5; unclear D gene. V lost 4 bases, J lost 3 bases, and 10 bases lay in between. CDR3 length: 14 amino acids. CDR1 MGHRA and CDR2 YSYEKL come from the germline V gene. The DNA of the CDR3 is TGCGCCAGCAGCCTCCCAGGTCACAATCAGCCCCAGCATTTT. Protein product: CASSLPGHNQPQHF.

This chain joins TRBV30 and TRBJ2-7; TRBD2 aligns across 10 bases. The germline CDR1 and CDR2 sequences are GTSNPN and SVGIG (reference sequence). With V trimmed by 3 bases and J by 2 bases, 4 bases remained unmatched. The CDR3 has 14 residues. CDR3 region: CAWRLAGGPYEQYF. DNA of the CDR3: TGTGCCTGGAGGTTAGCGGGAGGCCCCTACGAGCAGTACTTC.

This sequence joins TRBV7-2 and TRBJ1-1; maybe TRBD1 (5 bases). With 1 base removed from V and 5 bases from J, the gap between germline ends came to 14 bases. The germline V gene has CDR1 SGHTA and CDR2 FQGNSA. CDR3 length: 15 amino acids. As DNA, the CDR3 is TGTGCCAGCAGCTTAGAGGAGGGACGTTGGACTGAAGCTTTCTTT. Amino acids: CASSLEEGRWTEAFF.

The chain couples TRBV10-3 to TRBJ1-2; TRBD1 matches at 10 bases. Looked up from germline, CDR1 is ENHRY and CDR2 is SYGVKD. V was pared by 6 bases and J by 2 bases, with 3 bases of the junction left unmatched. The CDR3 is 14 amino acids. CDR3 sequence (DNA): TGTGCCATCAGCACGGGACAGGGGAACTATGGCTACACCTTC. As protein: CAISTGQGNYGYTF.

The CDR3 sequence: CASSLVGRNYGYTF. In DNA, the CDR3 is TGTGCCAGCAGCCTAGTGGGGCGTAACTATGGCTACACCTTC. The chain has TRBV7-9 and TRBJ1-2; TRBD1 might be the D (5 bases). The CDR3 contains 14 residues. Germline V gene lookup returns CDR1 SEHNR and CDR2 FQNEAQ (reference sequence). The V gene lost 5 bases and the J gene lost 1 base, with 11 bases spanning the gap.

The chain combines TRBV6-1 with TRBJ2-5; D gene unclear. Between the trimmed V and J ends, which lost 2 bases and 3 bases, there was a span of 10 bases. This CDR3 comprises 14 residues. Germline values: CDR1 MNHNS, CDR2 SASEGT. The DNA for the CDR3 is TGTGCCAGCAGTGAACGCCAGGTCGAAGAGACCCAGTACTTC. Its protein is CASSERQVEETQYF.

This clone has only one observation. The chain joins TRBV5-4 to TRBJ2-7, with 9 bases identical to TRBD1. V dropped 4 bases and J dropped 4; count of bases not matched to a gene: 12. Per the germline V gene, CDR1 is SGHNT and CDR2 is YYREEE (reference sequence). This CDR3 comprises 16 residues. The CDR3 coding sequence is TGTGCCAGCAGCCCAAGTGGAGGACAGGGGAGGTACGAGCAGTACTTC. It yields the protein CASSPSGGQGRYEQYF.

Of note for this clone: At the DNA level, this CDR3 is encoded by other sequences in the same sample as well. This sequence joins TRBV5-4 and TRBJ2-3; no clear D. Germline V lookup: CDR1 SGHNT, CDR2 YYREEE (reference sequence). This CDR3 contains 13 residues. Trimming pared 2 bases from V and 1 base from J, leaving 5 bases between. DNA of the CDR3: TGTGCCAGCAGCTTAGGAGGCACAGATACGCAGTATTTT. Translation gives CASSLGGTDTQYF. Variable domain in full (rest from reference TRBV5-4 and TRBJ2-3): ETGVTQSPTHLIKTRGQQVTLRCSSQSGHNTVSWYQQALGQGPQFIFQYYREEENGRGNFPPRFSGLQFPNYSSELNVNALELDDSALYLCASSLGGTDTQYFGPGTRLTVL.

This clone was recorded only once. The J gene is TRBJ1-4, the V gene TRBV5-6; 10 bases are shared with TRBD1. The CDR3 has 14 amino acids. The V segment lost 5 bases and the J segment 4 bases; nucleotides outside the gene matches: 2. Germline CDR1 SGHDT, CDR2 YYEEEE. The CDR3 nucleotides are TGTGCCAGCAGTCGGGACAGGGGTAATGAAAAACTGTTTTTT. It codes for CASSRDRGNEKLFF.

The chain links TRBV5-4 to TRBJ2-1, with 10 bases that match TRBD1. J gave up 6 bases and V 2 bases, and 8 bases lay outside the gene matches. From germline, CDR1 is SGHNT and CDR2 YYREEE (reference sequence). This CDR3 region has 16 residues. The DNA for the CDR3 is TGTGCCAGCAGCTTCCTCGACAGGGGGCCGGTCAATGAGCAGTTCTTC. Translated, it gives CASSFLDRGPVNEQFF.

The rearrangement uses TRBV7-9 and TRBJ2-1; TRBD1 matches at 11 bases. Germline loops: CDR1 SEHNR, CDR2 FQNEAQ (reference sequence). The CDR3 is 15 residues long. V lost 1 base and J lost 6; bases outside the gene matches: 2. The CDR3 region is CASSLVGTGGNEQFF. The CDR3 nucleotides are TGTGCCAGCAGCTTAGTAGGGACAGGGGGCAATGAGCAGTTCTTC.

This CDR3 is CASSLLNTDTQYF. The CDR3, as DNA: TGTGCCAGCAGTTTACTTAACACAGATACGCAGTATTTT. The rearrangement uses TRBV28 and TRBJ2-3, with no clear D. The length of the CDR3 is 13 residues. Germline-derived CDR1 and CDR2 are MDHEN and SYDVKM. The V end was cut by 2 bases, the J end by 2 bases, with 5 bases between.

This chain links TRBV4-2 with TRBJ1-3; tentative D call: TRBD1 (5 bases). The CDR3 spans 15 residues. Per germline, CDR1 LGHNA and CDR2 YNFKEQ. V was trimmed by 1 base and J by 4 bases, leaving 11 bases between them. This chain's CDR3 is CASSQVWGAGNTIYF. As DNA, the CDR3 is TGTGCCAGCAGCCAAGTTTGGGGCGCAGGAAACACCATATATTTT.

A few counts support this clone. The rearrangement links TRBV9 to TRBJ2-7; 7 nucleotides match TRBD1. Trimming took 1 base from V and 0 from J; bases not matched to a gene: 7. CDR1 is SGDLS and CDR2 is YYNGEE in the germline V gene. This CDR3 has 16 amino acids. The CDR3 sequence is CASSVSVGGFSYEQYF. CDR3 nucleotide sequence: TGTGCCAGCAGCGTATCGGTAGGGGGCTTCTCCTACGAGCAGTACTTC.

The genes are TRBV7-3 and TRBJ1-1; D might be TRBD1 (6 bases). The CDR3 is made up of 17 amino acids. Trimming removed 4 bases at V and 3 bases at J, with 21 bases between. Germline V gives CDR1 SGHTA, CDR2 FQGTGA. CDR3 bases: TGTGCCAGCAGCTCAGGGCCCCGGCTGAAGGGGGACACTGAAGCTTTCTTT. Protein: CASSSGPRLKGDTEAFF.

A remark on this clone: The junction differs from germline at one of its ends, possibly a read error. This sequence joins TRBV7-7 and TRBJ2-2, with D possibly matching TRBD2 (5 bases). CDR3 length: 15 amino acids. CDR1 SSHAT and CDR2 FNYEAQ come from the germline V gene (reference sequence). CDR3 nucleotide sequence: TGTGCTAGCAGCTTAGCCGCAGGAGGACCCGGGGAGCTGTTTTTT. It is translated as CASSLAAGGPGELFF.

The chain carries TRBV25-1 and TRBJ2-5, with D tentatively TRBD2 (5 bases). V was cut by 3 bases and J by 0 bases, with 5 bases left in between. Germline-derived CDR1 and CDR2 are MGHDK and SYGVNS. The CDR3 is 13 amino acids. CDR3 residues: CASSDGNQETQYF. CDR3 nucleotides: TGTGCCAGCAGTGACGGGAACCAAGAGACCCAGTACTTC.

This clone was counted between two and nine times. The chain recombines TRBV11-3 with TRBJ2-2, with 7 bases lining up with TRBD1. The CDR3 loop spans 14 amino acids. Germline-derived CDR1 and CDR2 are SGHNT and YENEEA. J gave up 7 bases and V 5 bases, and 7 bases lay outside the gene matches. The CDR3 coding sequence is TGTGCCAGCAGCCCTAGGGGGCGTAACGGGGAGCTGTTTTTT. Translation gives CASSPRGRNGELFF.

The J gene is TRBJ2-5, the V gene TRBV13; D possibly corresponds to TRBD1 (5 bases). The CDR3 is 14 amino acids. CDR1 and CDR2 (germline): PRHDT, FYEKMQ (reference sequence). V lost 5 bases and J 1 base, leaving 11 bases between the germline ends. The CDR3 region is CASSQRQTQETQYF. As DNA, the CDR3 is TGTGCCAGCAGCCAACGACAGACCCAAGAGACCCAGTACTTC.

This clone came up once. This sequence joins TRBV14 and TRBJ2-3, with 10 bases lining up with TRBD1. Germline CDR1 reads SGHDN; CDR2 reads FVKESK. With 2 bases clipped from V and 6 bases from J, the junction kept 8 bases outside the gene matches. The CDR3 runs 16 residues. The CDR3 here is CASSQNRDRGKDTQYF. The DNA of the CDR3 is TGTGCCAGCAGCCAAAACCGGGACAGGGGCAAGGATACGCAGTATTTT.

This chain uses TRBV27 with TRBJ1-2, with 8 positions matching TRBD1. This CDR3 comprises 14 residues. Germline CDR1 and CDR2: MNHEY and SMNVEV (reference sequence). Unmatched junction bases numbered 10, after V lost 8 bases and J lost 5 bases. The CDR3 DNA sequence: TGTGCCAGCGGGGAGCAGGGGGCGAGGTATGGCTACACCTTC. It yields the protein CASGEQGARYGYTF.

The chain is built from TRBV5-4 and TRBJ1-2; 9 nucleotides agree with TRBD1. This CDR3 has 14 amino acids. Germline V gene lookup returns CDR1 SGHNT and CDR2 YYREEE (reference sequence). V lost 2 bases and J lost 4; bases outside the gene matches: 3. The DNA for the CDR3 is TGTGCCAGCAGCTTACAGGGGGCGGGCTATGGCTACACCTTC. Its translation: CASSLQGAGYGYTF.

V is TRBV6-5 and J is TRBJ1-2; D not certain. The CDR3 length is 11 residues. Trimming stripped 5 bases from V and 8 bases from J, with 9 bases between. CDR1 MNHEY and CDR2 SVGAGI come from the germline V gene. CDR3 loop: CASSEERGYTF. In DNA form, the CDR3 reads TGTGCCAGCAGTGAAGAGAGGGGCTACACCTTC.